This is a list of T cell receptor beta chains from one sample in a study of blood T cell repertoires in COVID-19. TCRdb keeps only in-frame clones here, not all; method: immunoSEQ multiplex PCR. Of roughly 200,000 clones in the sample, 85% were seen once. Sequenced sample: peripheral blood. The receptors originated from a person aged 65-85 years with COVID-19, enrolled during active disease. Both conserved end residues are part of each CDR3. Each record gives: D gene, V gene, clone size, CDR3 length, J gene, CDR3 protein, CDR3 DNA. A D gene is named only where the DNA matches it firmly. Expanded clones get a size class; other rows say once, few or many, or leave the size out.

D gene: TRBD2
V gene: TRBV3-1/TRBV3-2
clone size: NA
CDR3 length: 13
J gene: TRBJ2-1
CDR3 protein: CATRLAGSNEQFF
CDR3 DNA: TGTGCCACCAGACTAGCGGGGAGCAATGAGCAGTTCTTC

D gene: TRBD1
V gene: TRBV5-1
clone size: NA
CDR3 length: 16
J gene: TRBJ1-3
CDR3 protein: CASSLGGQATGNTIYF
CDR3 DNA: TGCGCCAGCAGCTTGGGTGGACAGGCAACCGGGAACACCATATATTTT

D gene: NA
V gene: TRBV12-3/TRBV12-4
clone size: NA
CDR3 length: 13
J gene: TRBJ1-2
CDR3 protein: CASSLGTNYGYTF
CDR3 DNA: TGTGCCAGCAGTTTAGGTACTAACTATGGCTACACCTTC

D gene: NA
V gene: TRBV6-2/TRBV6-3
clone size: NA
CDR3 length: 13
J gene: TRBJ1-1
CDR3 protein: CASSMVRYTEAFF
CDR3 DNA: TGTGCCAGCAGTATGGTACGGTACACTGAAGCTTTCTTT

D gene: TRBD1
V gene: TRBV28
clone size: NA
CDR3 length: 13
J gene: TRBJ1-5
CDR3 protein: CASSSTGPEPQHF
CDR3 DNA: TGTGCCAGCAGCTCGACAGGGCCAGAGCCCCAGCATTTT

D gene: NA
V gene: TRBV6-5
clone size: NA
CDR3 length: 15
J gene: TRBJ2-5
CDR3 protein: CASTPYGGEQETQYF
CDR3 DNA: TGTGCCAGCACCCCTTACGGCGGGGAGCAAGAGACCCAGTACTTC

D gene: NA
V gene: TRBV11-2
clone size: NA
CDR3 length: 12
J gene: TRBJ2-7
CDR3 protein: CASTMLGGEQYF
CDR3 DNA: TGTGCCAGCACAATGTTAGGCGGCGAGCAGTACTTC

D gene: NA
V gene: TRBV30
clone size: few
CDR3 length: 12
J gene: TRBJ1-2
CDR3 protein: CAWRRGTFGYTF
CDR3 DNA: TGTGCCTGGAGACGGGGGACGTTTGGCTACACCTTC

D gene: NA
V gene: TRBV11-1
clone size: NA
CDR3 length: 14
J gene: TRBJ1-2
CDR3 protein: CASSLSGRNYGYAF
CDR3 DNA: TGTGCCAGCAGCTTAAGCGGGCGAAACTATGGCTACGCCTTC

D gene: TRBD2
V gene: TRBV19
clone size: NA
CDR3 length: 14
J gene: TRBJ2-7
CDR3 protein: CASSMTSRGEEQYF
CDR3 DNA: TGTGCCAGTAGTATGACTAGCCGAGGGGAAGAGCAGTACTTC

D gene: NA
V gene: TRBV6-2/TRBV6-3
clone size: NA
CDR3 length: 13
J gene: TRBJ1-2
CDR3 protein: CASSRPGSYDYTF
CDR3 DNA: TGTGCCAGCAGCCGCCCCGGGTCCTATGACTACACCTTC

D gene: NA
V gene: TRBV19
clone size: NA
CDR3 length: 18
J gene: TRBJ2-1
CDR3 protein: CASSIITGRVSSYNEQFF
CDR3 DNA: TGTGCCAGTAGTATAATCACTGGCCGGGTGAGCTCCTACAATGAGCAGTTCTTC

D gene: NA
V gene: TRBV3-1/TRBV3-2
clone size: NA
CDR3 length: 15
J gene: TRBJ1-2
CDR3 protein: CASSREAGTPLGYTF
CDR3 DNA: TGTGCCAGCAGCCGCGAAGCCGGGACACCTTTAGGCTACACCTTC

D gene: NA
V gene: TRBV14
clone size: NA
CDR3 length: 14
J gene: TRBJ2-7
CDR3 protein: CASSTGGYSYEQYF
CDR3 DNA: TGTGCCAGCAGCACTGGGGGGTACTCCTACGAGCAGTACTTC

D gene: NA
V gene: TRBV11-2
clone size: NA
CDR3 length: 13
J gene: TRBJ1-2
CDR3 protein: CASSSLGPYGYTF
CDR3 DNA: TGTGCCAGCAGCTCTCTGGGCCCCTATGGCTACACCTTC

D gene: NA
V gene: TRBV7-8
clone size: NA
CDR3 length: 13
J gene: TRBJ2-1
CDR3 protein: CASGARVGYEQFF
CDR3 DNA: TGTGCCAGCGGGGCTAGGGTTGGCTATGAGCAGTTCTTC

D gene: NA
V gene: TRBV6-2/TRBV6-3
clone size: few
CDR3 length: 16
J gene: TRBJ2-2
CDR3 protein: CASSYGRNPSAGELFF
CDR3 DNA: TGTGCCAGCAGTTACGGGAGGAATCCCTCGGCCGGGGAGCTGTTTTTT

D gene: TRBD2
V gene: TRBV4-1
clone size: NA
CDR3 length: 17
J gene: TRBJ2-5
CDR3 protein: CASSQAIAGGIQETQYF
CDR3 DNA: TGCGCCAGCAGCCAAGCAATAGCGGGAGGCATCCAAGAGACCCAGTACTTC

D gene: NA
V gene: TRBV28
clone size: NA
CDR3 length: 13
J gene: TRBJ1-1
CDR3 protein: CASTGQINTEAFF
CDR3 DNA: TGTGCCAGCACAGGACAGATCAACACTGAAGCTTTCTTT

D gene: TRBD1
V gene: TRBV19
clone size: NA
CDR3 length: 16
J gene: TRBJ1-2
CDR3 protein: CASSIPWTGGVYGYTF
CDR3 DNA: TGTGCCAGTAGTATCCCTTGGACAGGGGGTGTCTATGGCTACACCTTC

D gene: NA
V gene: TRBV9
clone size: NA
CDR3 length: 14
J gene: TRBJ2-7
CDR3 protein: CASSASDEGYEQYF
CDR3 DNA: TGTGCCAGCAGCGCCTCAGACGAGGGCTACGAGCAGTACTTC

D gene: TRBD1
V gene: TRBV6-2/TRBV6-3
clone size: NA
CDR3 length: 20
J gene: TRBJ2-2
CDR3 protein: CASSLHKLDRGYGDTGELFF
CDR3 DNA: TGTGCCAGCAGCCTTCACAAACTGGACAGGGGCTACGGTGACACCGGGGAGCTGTTTTTT

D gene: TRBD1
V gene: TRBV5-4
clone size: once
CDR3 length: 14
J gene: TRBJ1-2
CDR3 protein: CASSSGTGNYGYTF
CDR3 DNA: TGTGCCAGCAGTTCCGGGACAGGGAACTATGGCTACACCTTC

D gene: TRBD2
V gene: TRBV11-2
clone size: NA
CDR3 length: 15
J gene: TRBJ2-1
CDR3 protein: CASRPAGVSPNEQFF
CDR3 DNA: TGTGCCAGCAGACCAGCGGGAGTGTCTCCCAATGAGCAGTTCTTC

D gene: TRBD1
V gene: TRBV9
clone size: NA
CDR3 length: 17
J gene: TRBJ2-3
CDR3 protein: CASSATTGTGYTDTQYF
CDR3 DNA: TGTGCCAGCAGCGCGACAACCGGGACAGGGTATACAGATACGCAGTATTTT

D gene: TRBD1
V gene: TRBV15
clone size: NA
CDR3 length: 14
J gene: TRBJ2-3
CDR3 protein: CATSSQAGGDTQYF
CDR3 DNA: TGTGCCACCAGCAGCCAAGCAGGGGGTGATACGCAGTATTTT

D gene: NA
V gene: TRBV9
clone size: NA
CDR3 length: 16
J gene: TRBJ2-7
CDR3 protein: CASSPTPARGPHEQYF
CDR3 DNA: TGTGCCAGCAGCCCAACCCCAGCTAGAGGGCCCCACGAGCAGTACTTC

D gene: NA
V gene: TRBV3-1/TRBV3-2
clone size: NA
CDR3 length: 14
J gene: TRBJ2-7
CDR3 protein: CASSQGAGLYEQYF
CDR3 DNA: TGTGCCAGCAGCCAAGGGGCAGGACTCTACGAGCAGTACTTC

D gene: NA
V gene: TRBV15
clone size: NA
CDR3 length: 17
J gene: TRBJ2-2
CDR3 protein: CATSSGLRRLDTGELFF
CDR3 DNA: TGTGCCACCAGCAGCGGTTTGAGGAGGCTTGACACCGGGGAGCTGTTTTTT

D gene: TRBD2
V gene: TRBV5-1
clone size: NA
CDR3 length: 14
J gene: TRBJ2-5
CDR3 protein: CASSWTSGRETQYF
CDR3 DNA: TGCGCCAGCAGCTGGACTAGCGGACGAGAGACCCAGTACTTC

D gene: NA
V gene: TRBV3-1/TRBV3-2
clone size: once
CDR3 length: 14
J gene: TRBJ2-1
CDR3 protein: CASSQRGHDNEQFF
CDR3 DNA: TGTGCCAGCAGCCAGCGAGGACACGACAATGAGCAGTTCTTC

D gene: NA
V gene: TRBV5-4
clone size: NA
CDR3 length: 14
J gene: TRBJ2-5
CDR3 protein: CASSLVGFQETQYF
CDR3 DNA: TGTGCCAGCAGCTTGGTCGGGTTCCAAGAGACCCAGTACTTC

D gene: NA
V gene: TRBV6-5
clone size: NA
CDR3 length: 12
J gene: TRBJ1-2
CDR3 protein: CASSDPFSGYTF
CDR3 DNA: TGTGCCAGCAGCGACCCCTTTAGCGGCTACACCTTC

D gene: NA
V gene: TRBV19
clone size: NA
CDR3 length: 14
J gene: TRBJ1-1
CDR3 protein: CASRVRGANTEAFF
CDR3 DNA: TGTGCCAGTAGGGTGCGGGGGGCTAACACTGAAGCTTTCTTT

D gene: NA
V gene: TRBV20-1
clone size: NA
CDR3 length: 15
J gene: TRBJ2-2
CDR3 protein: CSASSPTRGTGELFF
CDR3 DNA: TGCAGTGCTAGTAGTCCGACCCGGGGGACCGGGGAGCTGTTTTTT

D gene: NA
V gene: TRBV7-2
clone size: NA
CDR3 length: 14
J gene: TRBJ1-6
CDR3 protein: CASRTRGYNSPLHF
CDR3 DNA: TGTGCCAGCAGGACCCGCGGGTATAATTCACCCCTCCACTTT

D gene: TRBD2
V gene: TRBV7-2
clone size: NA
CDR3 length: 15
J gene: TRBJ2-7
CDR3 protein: CASSFGNSGSGEQYF
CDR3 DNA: TGTGCCAGCAGCTTCGGGAATAGCGGGTCGGGAGAGCAGTACTTC

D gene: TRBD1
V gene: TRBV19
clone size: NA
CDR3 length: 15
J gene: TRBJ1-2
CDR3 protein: CASSVIRGPGYGYTF
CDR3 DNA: TGTGCCAGTAGCGTAATCAGGGGGCCGGGGTATGGCTACACCTTC

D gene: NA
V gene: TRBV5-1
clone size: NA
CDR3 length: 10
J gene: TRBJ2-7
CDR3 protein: CARQKFEQYF
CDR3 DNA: TGCGCCAGACAGAAGTTCGAGCAGTACTTC

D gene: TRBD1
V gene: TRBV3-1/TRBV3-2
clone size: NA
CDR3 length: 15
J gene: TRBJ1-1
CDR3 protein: CASSQGGQGVSEAFF
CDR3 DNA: TGTGCCAGCAGCCAAGGAGGACAGGGTGTGTCTGAAGCTTTCTTT

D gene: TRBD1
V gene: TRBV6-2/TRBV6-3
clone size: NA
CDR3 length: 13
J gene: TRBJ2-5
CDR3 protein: CASSRGTEETQYF
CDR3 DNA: TGTGCCAGCAGTCGAGGGACAGAAGAGACCCAGTACTTC